This paragraph covers one TCR beta chain sequence. The entry originates in a study of blood T cell repertoires in COVID-19. The wider study: Acute and convalescent COVID-19 specimens originated in the United States, Italy and Spain.

CDR3 length: 15 amino acids. V was clipped by 5 bases and J by 2 bases, with 16 bases between them. CDR1 and CDR2 from the germline V gene are SGHRS and YFSETQ. Assay used: immunoSEQ multiplex PCR; TCRdb lists only in-frame clones, some missing. The sample lists about 160,000 clones, just under 95% seen once, with approximately 4.6% in the top ten. Source material: peripheral blood. The source is a woman in her 50s with acute or convalescent COVID-19. This sequence joins TRBV5-1 and TRBJ1-1; D gene ambiguous. CDR3 in DNA: TGCGCCAGCAGAAAAATTACAGATTCCAACACTGAAGCTTTCTTT. Amino acid sequence: CASRKITDSNTEAFF. The entire variable domain, with the rest obtained from reference TRBV5-1 and TRBJ1-1, is as follows: KAGVTQTPRYLIKTRGQQVTLSCSPISGHRSVSWYQQTPGQGLQFLFEYFSETQRNKGNFPGRFSGRQFSNSRSEMNVSTLELGDSALYLCASRKITDSNTEAFFGQGTRLTVV.